The clone carrying this T cell receptor (beta chain) showed up just a few times. The antigen remains unidentified. Assay: immunoSEQ multiplex PCR; the TCRdb copy retains only in-frame clones and omits some. The sample carries over 100,000 clones, 70% to 90% recorded once. This sample stems from a study of T cell responses to AZD1222 COVID-19 vaccine. Findings and caveats of the study: Nearly half of the spike-specific TCRs reportedly recognize variant regions that carry no mutations. Clonal diversity was possibly underestimated; the donors were predominantly white British and more often female.

Germline V CDR1 and CDR2: SGHRS, YFSETQ. The CDR3 has 15 residues. Trimming left V 3 bases short and J 4 bases short, with 16 bases between. The chain is built from TRBV5-1 and TRBJ1-1, with D possibly being TRBD1 (5 bases). The receptor's source is an adult in good health. The sequencing here drew on peripheral blood, taken on day 0 of AZD1222 vaccination. The CDR3 spells CASSSPGGGSTEAFF. DNA of the CDR3: TGCGCCAGCAGCTCCCCCGGGGGGGGAAGCACTGAAGCTTTCTTT.